The T cell receptor (beta chain) under discussion was sequenced for a study of cytomegalovirus exposure and HLA in healthy donors. Regarding the study as a whole: Within a later analysis, the majority of CMV-associated TCR beta chains appeared HLA-restricted. The productive fraction for most TCR beta V segments was about 90% or about 30% in an earlier analysis.

PCR amplification relied on 60 Vbeta primers (plus 13 Jbeta primers). Measured with immunoSEQ multiplex PCR; TCRdb has only the in-frame clones, and not every one. The repertoire has over 80,000 clones, 75% to 85% of them found once; the top ten carry more than 3%. For this clone: Antigen specificity is unknown.

The CDR3 runs 12 residues. Per the germline V gene, CDR1 is MDHEN and CDR2 is SYDVKM. Trimming stripped 6 bases from V and 7 bases from J, with 12 bases between. This clonotype was sampled from a man in his thirties or forties in good health and CMV-seropositive. Sequencing input: PBMCs. This chain uses TRBV28 with TRBJ2-5, with a possible D match to TRBD2 (7 bases). In DNA, the CDR3 is TGTGCCAGCAGGCCGGGGGGCGGGACCCAGTACTTC. It encodes CASRPGGGTQYF.